This T cell receptor (beta chain) was recorded in a study of blood T cell repertoires in COVID-19. Across the whole study: Acute-phase and convalescent COVID-19 samples originated in the United States, Italy and Spain. Sample material is recorded as cDNA or gDNA derived from T cells, B-cell-depleted T cells, or PBMCs.

The authors' processing: Estimated nucleated cell counts came from reference gene primer amplification. Measured with immunoSEQ multiplex PCR; TCRdb has only the in-frame clones, and not every one. V, J and clone size are those of that table, while D and trimming were read from the DNA. In the table there are 200,000 to 250,000 clones, just under 85% of which are singletons. Sequencing input: peripheral blood. The receptor comes from a man aged 50-59 years with acute or convalescent COVID-19.

The CDR3: CASSQDHTLAGSYNEQFF. CDR3 bases: TGTGCCAGCAGCCAAGACCACACGCTAGCGGGCTCCTACAATGAGCAGTTCTTC. The chain couples TRBV4-2 to TRBJ2-1; 8 bases match TRBD2. Germline trimming cut 0 bases from V and 0 bases from J; bases unmatched to any gene: 7. The CDR3 consists of 18 residues. The germline gives CDR1 LGHNA, CDR2 YNFKEQ.